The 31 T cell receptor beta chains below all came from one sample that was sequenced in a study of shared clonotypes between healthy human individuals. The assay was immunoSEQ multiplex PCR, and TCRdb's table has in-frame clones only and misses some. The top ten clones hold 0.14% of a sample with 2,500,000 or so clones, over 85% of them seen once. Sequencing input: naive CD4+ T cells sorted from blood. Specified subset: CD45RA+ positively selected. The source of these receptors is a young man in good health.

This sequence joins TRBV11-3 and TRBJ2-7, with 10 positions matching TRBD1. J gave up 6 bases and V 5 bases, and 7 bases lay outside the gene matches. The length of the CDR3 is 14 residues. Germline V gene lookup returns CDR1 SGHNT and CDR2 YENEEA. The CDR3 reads CASSVAGQGSEQYF. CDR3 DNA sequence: TGTGCCAGCAGCGTTGCGGGACAGGGGAGCGAGCAGTACTTC.

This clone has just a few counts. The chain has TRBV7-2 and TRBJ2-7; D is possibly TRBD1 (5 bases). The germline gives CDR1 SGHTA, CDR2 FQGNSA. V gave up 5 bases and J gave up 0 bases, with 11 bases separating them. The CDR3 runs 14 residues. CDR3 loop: CASSPQGTSYEQYF. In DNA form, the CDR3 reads TGTGCCAGCAGCCCCCAGGGAACCTCCTACGAGCAGTACTTC.

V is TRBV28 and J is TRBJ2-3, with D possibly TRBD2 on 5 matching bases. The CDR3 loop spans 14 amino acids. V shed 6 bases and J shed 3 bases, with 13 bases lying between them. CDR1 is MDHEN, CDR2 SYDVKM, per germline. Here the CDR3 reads CASRAPSPTDTQYF. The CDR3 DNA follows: TGTGCCAGCAGAGCCCCTAGCCCAACAGATACGCAGTATTTT.

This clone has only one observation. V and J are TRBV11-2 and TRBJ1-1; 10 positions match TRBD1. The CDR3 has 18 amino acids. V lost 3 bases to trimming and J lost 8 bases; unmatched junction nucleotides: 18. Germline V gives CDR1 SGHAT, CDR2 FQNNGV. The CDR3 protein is CASSLRAVGTGEIEEAFF. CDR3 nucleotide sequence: TGTGCCAGCAGCTTGCGGGCAGTCGGGACAGGGGAGATCGAGGAAGCTTTCTTT.

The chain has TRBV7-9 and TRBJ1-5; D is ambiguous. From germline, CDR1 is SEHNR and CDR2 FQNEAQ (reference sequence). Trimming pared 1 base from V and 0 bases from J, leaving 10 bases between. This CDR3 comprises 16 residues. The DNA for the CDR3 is TGTGCCAGCAGCTTAGGAGGAGAAAATAGCAATCAGCCCCAGCATTTT. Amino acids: CASSLGGENSNQPQHF.

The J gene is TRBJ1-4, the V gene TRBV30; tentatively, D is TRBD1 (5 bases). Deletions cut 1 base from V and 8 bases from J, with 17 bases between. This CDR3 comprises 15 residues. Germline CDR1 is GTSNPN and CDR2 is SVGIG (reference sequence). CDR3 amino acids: CAWSDPSGEGEKLFF. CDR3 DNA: TGTGCCTGGAGTGATCCCTCGGGGGAGGGGGAAAAACTGTTTTTT.

The CDR3: CAWSVQGRLNSPLHF. CDR3 bases: TGTGCCTGGAGTGTACAGGGGAGGCTTAATTCACCCCTCCACTTT. V is TRBV30 and J is TRBJ1-6; TRBD1 matches at 7 bases. Trimming took 0 bases from V and 6 from J; bases not matched to a gene: 5. Germline-derived CDR1 and CDR2 are GTSNPN and SVGIG (reference sequence). This CDR3 spans 15 amino acids.

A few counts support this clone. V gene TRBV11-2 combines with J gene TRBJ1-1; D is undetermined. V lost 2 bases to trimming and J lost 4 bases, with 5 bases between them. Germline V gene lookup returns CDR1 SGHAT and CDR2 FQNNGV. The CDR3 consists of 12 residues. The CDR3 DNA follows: TGTGCCAGCAGCTTATCGGTCACTGAAGCTTTCTTT. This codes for CASSLSVTEAFF. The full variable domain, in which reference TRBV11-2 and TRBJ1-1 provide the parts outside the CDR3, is EAGVAQSPRYKIIEKRQSVAFWCNPISGHATLYWYQQILGQGPKLLIQFQNNGVVDDSQLPKDRFSAERLKGVDSTLKIQPAKLEDSAVYLCASSLSVTEAFFGQGTRLTVV.

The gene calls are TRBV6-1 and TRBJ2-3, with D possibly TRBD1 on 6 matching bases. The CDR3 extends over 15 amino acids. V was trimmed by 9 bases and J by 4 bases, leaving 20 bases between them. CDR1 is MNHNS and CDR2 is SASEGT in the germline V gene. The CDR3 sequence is CASQSQGSIADTQYF. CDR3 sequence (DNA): TGTGCCAGTCAGTCACAGGGTAGTATTGCAGATACGCAGTATTTT.

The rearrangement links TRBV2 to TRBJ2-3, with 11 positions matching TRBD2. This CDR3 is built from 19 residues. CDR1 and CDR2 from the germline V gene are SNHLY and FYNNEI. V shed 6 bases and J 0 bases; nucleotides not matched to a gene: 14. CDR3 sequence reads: CASSRGWASGGRSTDTQYF. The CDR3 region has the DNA TGTGCCAGCAGCCGTGGTTGGGCTAGCGGGGGGCGTAGCACAGATACGCAGTATTTT.

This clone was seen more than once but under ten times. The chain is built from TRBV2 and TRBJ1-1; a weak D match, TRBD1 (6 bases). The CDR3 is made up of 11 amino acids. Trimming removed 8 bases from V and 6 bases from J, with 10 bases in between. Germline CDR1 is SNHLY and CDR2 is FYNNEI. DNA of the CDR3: TGTGCCAGCTCCCGGACAGCTGAAGCTTTCTTT. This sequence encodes CASSRTAEAFF. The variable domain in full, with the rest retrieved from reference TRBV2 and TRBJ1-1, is EPEVTQTPSHQVTQMGQEVILRCVPISNHLYFYWYRQILGQKVEFLVSFYNNEISEKSEIFDDQFSVERPDGSNFTLKIRSTKLEDSAMYFCASSRTAEAFFGQGTRLTVV.

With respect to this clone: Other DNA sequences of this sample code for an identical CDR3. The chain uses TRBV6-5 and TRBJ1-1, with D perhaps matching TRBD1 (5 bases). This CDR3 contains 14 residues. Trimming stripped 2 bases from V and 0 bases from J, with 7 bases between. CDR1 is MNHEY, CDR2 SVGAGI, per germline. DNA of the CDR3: TGTGCCAGCAGTTACGGGGGGGTGAACACTGAAGCTTTCTTT. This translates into CASSYGGVNTEAFF.

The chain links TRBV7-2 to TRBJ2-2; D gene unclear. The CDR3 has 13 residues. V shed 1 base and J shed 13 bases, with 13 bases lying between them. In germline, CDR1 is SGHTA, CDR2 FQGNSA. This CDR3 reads CASSLETLGRLFF. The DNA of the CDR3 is TGTGCCAGCAGCTTAGAGACACTCGGGCGGCTGTTTTTT.

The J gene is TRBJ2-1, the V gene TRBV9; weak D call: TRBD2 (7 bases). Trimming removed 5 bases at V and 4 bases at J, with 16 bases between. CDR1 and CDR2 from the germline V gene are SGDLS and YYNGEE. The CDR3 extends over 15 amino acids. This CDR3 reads CASSPGGLSYNEQFF. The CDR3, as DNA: TGTGCCAGCAGTCCCGGGGGGCTATCGTACAATGAGCAGTTCTTC.

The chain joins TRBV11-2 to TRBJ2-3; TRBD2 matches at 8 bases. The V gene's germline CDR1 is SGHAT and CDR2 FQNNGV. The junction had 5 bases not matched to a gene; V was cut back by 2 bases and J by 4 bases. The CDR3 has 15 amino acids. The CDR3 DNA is TGTGCCAGCAGCTTATACGGGGGGGCCTCAGATACGCAGTATTTT. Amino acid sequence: CASSLYGGASDTQYF.

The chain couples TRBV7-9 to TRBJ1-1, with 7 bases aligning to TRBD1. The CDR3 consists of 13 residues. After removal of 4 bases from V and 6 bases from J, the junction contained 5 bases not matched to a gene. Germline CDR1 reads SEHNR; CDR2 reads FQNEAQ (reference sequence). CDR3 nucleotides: TGTGCCAGCAGCTCCGACAGGGAGGCTGAAGCTTTCTTT. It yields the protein CASSSDREAEAFF.

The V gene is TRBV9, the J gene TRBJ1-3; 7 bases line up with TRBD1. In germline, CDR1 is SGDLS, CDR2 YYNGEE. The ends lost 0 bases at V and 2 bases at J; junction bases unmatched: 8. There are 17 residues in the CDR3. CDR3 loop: CASSVGGQSAAGNTIYF. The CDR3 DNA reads TGTGCCAGCAGCGTAGGGGGACAGTCAGCAGCTGGAAACACCATATATTTT.

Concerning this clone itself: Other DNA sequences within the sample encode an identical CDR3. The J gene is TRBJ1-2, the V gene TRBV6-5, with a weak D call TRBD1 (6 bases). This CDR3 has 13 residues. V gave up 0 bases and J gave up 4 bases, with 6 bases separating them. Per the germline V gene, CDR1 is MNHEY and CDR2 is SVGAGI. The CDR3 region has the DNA TGTGCCAGCAGTTACTCAGGGGGCTATGGCTACACCTTC. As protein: CASSYSGGYGYTF.

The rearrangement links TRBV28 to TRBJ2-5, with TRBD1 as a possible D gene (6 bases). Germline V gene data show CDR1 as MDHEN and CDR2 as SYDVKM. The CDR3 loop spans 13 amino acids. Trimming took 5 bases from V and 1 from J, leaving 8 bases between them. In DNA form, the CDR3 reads TGTGCCAGCAGTCAGGGGCGCCAAGAGACCCAGTACTTC. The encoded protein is CASSQGRQETQYF.

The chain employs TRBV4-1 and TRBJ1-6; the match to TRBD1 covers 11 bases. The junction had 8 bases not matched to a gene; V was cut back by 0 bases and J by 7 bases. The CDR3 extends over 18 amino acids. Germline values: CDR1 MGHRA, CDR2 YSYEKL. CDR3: CASSQDPGQGAQNSPLHF. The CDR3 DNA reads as TGCGCCAGCAGCCAAGATCCAGGACAGGGGGCGCAGAATTCACCCCTCCACTTT.

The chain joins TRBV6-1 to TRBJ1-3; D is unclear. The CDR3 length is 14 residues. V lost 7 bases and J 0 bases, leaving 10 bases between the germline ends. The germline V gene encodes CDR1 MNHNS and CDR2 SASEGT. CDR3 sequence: CASTLGDSGNTIYF. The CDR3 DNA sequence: TGTGCCAGCACCCTGGGCGACTCTGGAAACACCATATATTTT.

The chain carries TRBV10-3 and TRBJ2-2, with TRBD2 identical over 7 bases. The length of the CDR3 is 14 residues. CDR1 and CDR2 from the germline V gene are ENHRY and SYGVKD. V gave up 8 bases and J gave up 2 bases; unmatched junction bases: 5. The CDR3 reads CAIGGGPNTGELFF. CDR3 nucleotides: TGTGCCATCGGCGGGGGACCTAACACCGGGGAGCTGTTTTTT.

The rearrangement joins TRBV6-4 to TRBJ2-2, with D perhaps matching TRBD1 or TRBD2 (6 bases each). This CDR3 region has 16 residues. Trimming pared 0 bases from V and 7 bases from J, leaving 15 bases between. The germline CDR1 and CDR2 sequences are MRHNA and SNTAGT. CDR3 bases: TGTGCCAGCAGTGACTCCCGGGGGCAGGCCGGCGGGGAGCTGTTTTTT. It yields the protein CASSDSRGQAGGELFF.

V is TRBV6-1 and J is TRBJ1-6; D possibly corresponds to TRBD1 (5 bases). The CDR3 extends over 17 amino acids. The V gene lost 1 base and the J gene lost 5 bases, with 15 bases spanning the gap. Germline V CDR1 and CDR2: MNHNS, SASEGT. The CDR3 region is CASSEGEGRPNNSPLHF. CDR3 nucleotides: TGTGCCAGCAGTGAAGGGGAGGGGAGGCCTAATAATTCACCCCTCCACTTT.

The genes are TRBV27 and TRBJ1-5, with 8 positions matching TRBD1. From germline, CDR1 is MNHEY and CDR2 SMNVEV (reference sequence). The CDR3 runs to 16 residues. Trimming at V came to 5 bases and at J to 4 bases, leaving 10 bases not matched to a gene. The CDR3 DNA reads TGTGCCAGCAGTACCTTTAACAGGGGGGGAAATCAGCCCCAGCATTTT. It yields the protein CASSTFNRGGNQPQHF.

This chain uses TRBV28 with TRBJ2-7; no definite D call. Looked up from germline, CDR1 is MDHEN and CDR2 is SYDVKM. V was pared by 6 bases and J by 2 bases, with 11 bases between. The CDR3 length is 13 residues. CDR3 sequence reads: CASSATDPYEQYF. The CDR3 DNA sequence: TGTGCCAGCAGCGCCACGGACCCCTACGAGCAGTACTTC. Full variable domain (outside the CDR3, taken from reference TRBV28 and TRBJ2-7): DVKVTQSSRYLVKRTGEKVFLECVQDMDHENMFWYRQDPGLGLRLIYFSYDVKMKEKGDIPEGYSVSREKKERFSLILESASTNQTSMYLCASSATDPYEQYFGPGTRLTVT.

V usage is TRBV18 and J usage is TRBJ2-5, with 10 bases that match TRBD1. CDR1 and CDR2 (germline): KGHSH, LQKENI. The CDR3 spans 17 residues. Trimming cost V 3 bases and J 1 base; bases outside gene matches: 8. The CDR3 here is CASSPGGQGTGQETQYF. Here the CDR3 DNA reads TGTGCCAGCTCACCCGGGGGACAGGGGACCGGCCAAGAGACCCAGTACTTC.

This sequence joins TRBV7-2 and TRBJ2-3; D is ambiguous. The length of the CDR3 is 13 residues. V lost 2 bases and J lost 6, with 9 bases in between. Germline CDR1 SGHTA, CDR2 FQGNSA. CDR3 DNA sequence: TGTGCCAGCAGCTTAACGTCCTCGGATACGCAGTATTTT. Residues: CASSLTSSDTQYF.

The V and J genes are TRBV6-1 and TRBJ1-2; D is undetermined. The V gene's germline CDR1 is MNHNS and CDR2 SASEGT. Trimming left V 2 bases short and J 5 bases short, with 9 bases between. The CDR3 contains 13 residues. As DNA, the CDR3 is TGTGCCAGCAGTGAATACATGAATTATGGCTACACCTTC. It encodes CASSEYMNYGYTF.

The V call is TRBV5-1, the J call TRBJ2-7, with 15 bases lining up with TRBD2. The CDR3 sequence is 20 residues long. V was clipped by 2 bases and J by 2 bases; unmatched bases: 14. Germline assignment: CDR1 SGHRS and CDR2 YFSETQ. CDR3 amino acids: CASSLPPGTSGRLSTYEQYF. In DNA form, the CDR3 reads TGCGCCAGCAGCTTACCACCGGGGACTAGCGGGAGGCTGTCCACCTACGAGCAGTACTTC.

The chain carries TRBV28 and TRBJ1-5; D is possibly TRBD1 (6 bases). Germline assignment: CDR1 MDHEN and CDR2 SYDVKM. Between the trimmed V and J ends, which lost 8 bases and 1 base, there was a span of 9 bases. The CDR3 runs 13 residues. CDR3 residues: CASEGGSNQPQHF. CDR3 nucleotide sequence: TGTGCCAGCGAGGGGGGGAGCAATCAGCCCCAGCATTTT.